This TCR beta chain came from a study of blood T cell repertoires in COVID-19. Trimming left V 1 base short and J 4 bases short, with 7 bases between. Germline CDR1 LGHDT, CDR2 YNNKEL (reference sequence). This CDR3 contains 14 residues. Original analysis: Amplification from reference gene primers served as the basis for estimated nucleated cell counts. Assay used: immunoSEQ multiplex PCR; TCRdb lists only in-frame clones, some missing. D and trimming were read from the DNA, whereas the V and J calls and clone size are those reported in that table. The sample has around 270,000 clones, more than 85% seen once.

The sequencing input was peripheral blood. The chain recombines TRBV3-1 (or the pseudogene TRBV3-2) with TRBJ2-2; possible D gene TRBD1, 5 bases. The source is a woman between 55 and 75 years old with COVID-19, enrolled during active disease. In DNA, the CDR3 is TGTGCCAGCAGCCAAGTAGGGGCCACCGGGGAGCTGTTTTTT. Protein product: CASSQVGATGELFF.